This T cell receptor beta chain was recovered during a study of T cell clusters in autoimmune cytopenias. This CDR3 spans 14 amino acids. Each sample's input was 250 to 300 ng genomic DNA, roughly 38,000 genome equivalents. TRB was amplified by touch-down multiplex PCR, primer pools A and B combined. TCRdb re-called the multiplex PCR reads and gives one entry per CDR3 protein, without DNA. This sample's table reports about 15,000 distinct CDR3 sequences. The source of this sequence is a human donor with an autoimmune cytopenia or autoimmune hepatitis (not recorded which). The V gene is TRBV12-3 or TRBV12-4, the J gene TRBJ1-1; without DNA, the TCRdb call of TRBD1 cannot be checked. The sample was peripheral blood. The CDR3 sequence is CASSFRVGSTEAFF.